Listed below are T cell receptor beta chains from one sample, sequenced in a study of naive and memory T cell subsets. MiXCR, run by TCRdb on the 5' RACE reads, gives a single entry per CDR3 protein. Counted here are tens of thousands of distinct CDR3 sequences, over 3.5% occurring once; the ten biggest clones make up around 0.84%. These receptors all come from a female donor in good health. Both conserved end residues are part of each CDR3. The D gene is left open where the match is weak. Only part of the rows carry a size: once, few, many, or a class if the clone is expanded.

j_call clone_size d_call v_call cdr3_nt cdr3_aa
TRBJ1-2 many - TRBV5-6 TGTGCCAGCAGCTTGAGGGGACCTTTGACTGGCTACACCTTC CASSLRGPLTGYTF
TRBJ2-1 many TRBD2 TRBV24-1 TGTGCCACCAGTGATCCCCGGACTAGCGGGAGGATCTCCCACTTC CATSDPRTSGRISHF
TRBJ1-2 many - TRBV6-5 TGTGCCAGTTATACAGGCGCTGGGCGCGGCTACACCTTC CASYTGAGRGYTF
TRBJ2-5 - - TRBV4-1 TGCGCCAGCAGCCAAGATCGGGGGACCCAGTACTTC CASSQDRGTQYF
TRBJ2-1 few TRBD2 TRBV9 TGTGCCAGCAGCGTCACTAGCGGGAGGCCCAGCTCCTACAATGAGCAGTTCTTC CASSVTSGRPSSYNEQFF
TRBJ2-5 many - TRBV19 TGTGCCAGTAGTCCCGACGAGAAGACCCAGTACTTC CASSPDEKTQYF
TRBJ2-5 many TRBD2 TRBV4-2 TGTGCCAGCAGCCAAGTACTAGCGGGAGGCGGGGGGGAGACCCAGTACTTC CASSQVLAGGGGETQYF
TRBJ2-7 many TRBD2 TRBV20-1 TGCAGTGCTAGGGACCCCCGGACTAGCGAGCCCCTCTCCTACGAGCAGTACTTC CSARDPRTSEPLSYEQYF
TRBJ2-1 - TRBD2 TRBV9 TGTGCCAGCAGCGCCGACTTGGGACTAGCGGGAATCACCTACAATGAGCAGTTCTTC CASSADLGLAGITYNEQFF
TRBJ1-1 many - TRBV6-5 TGTGCCAGCAGGTACAGGGATAGGACTGAAGCTTTCTTT CASRYRDRTEAFF
TRBJ1-2 - - TRBV7-2 TGTGCCAGCAGCCCGACGACGGCCACCCACCAAGGCTACACCTTC CASSPTTATHQGYTF
TRBJ1-6 many TRBD1 TRBV6-4 TGTGCCGGTTGGACAGGAGGATATCCACCCCTCCACTTT CAGWTGGYPPLHF
TRBJ2-6 many - TRBV29-1 TGCAGCGTAGCACCGGGACCGCGGGGGGCCAACGTCCTGACTTTC CSVAPGPRGANVLTF